These 18 T cell receptor beta chains share one sample of origin, sequenced in a study of T cells after yellow fever vaccination. TCRdb analysed the 5' RACE reads with MiXCR anew, one entry per CDR3 protein. The sample includes 150,000 to 200,000 distinct CDR3 sequences, about 11% of them seen just once. This specimen consisted of CD8+ T cells sorted from PBMCs, obtained 15 days after the yellow fever booster vaccination. All receptors come from a man aged 18 to 35 who received the YFV17D yellow fever vaccine.

The CDR3 bases are TGTGCCAAGACTTTAGGACAGGACCCCCACGGGGAGCTGTTTTTT. Amino acid sequence: CAKTLGQDPHGELFF. The V and J genes are TRBV7-9 and TRBJ2-2; 7 bases are a match to TRBD1. Unmatched junction bases numbered 15, after V lost 10 bases and J lost 7 bases. CDR3 size: 15 residues. Germline-derived CDR1 and CDR2 are SEHNR and FQNEAQ (reference sequence).

This clonotype was counted at least ten times. The rearrangement joins TRBV20-1 to TRBJ1-1; D unclear. The germline V gene encodes CDR1 DFQATT and CDR2 SNEGSKA (reference sequence). The CDR3 is 13 amino acids. Trimming stripped 7 bases from V and 1 base from J, with 13 bases between. The DNA for the CDR3 is TGCAGTGTGAATGTGGGCGCGAACACTGAAGCTTTCTTT. Translation: CSVNVGANTEAFF.

This clonotype turned up a few times. The chain joins TRBV5-1 to TRBJ1-2; tentatively, D is TRBD1 (6 bases). V was trimmed by 4 bases and J by 0 bases, leaving 19 bases between them. CDR3 length: 17 amino acids. The germline gives CDR1 SGHRS, CDR2 YFSETQ. CDR3: CASSQEGRGAANYGYTF. In nucleotides, the CDR3 is TGCGCCAGCAGCCAGGAGGGCAGGGGAGCGGCTAACTATGGCTACACCTTC.

This clonotype was counted only a few times. The chain recombines TRBV7-6 with TRBJ1-5; 8 nucleotides match TRBD1. In germline, CDR1 is SGHVS, CDR2 FNYEAQ. The CDR3 is 15 residues long. V was clipped by 1 base and J by 3 bases; unmatched bases: 2. The CDR3 nucleotides are TGTGCCAGCAGCTTAGGGACAGGGCCCAATCAGCCCCAGCATTTT. It translates to CASSLGTGPNQPQHF.

This clonotype was picked up a small number of times. The gene calls are TRBV6-2 or TRBV6-3 and TRBJ2-7; D unclear. V lost 6 bases, J lost 0 bases, and 12 bases lay in between. Per the germline V gene, CDR1 is MNHEY and CDR2 is SVGEGT. The length of the CDR3 is 14 residues. The CDR3 nucleotides read TGTGCCAGCAGCCGTATCAGCAGCTCCTACGAGCAGTACGTC. It is translated as CASSRISSSYEQYV.

This chain uses TRBV9 with TRBJ2-1; TRBD1 matches 7 bases. This CDR3 has 15 amino acids. The V and J ends lost 9 bases and 4 bases, in that order; junction bases with no gene match: 13. The germline V gene encodes CDR1 SGDLS and CDR2 YYNGEE. Here the CDR3 DNA reads TGTGCCACGTCAATTGGGGACAGATCTTACAATGAGCAGTTCTTC. It codes for CATSIGDRSYNEQFF. The full variable domain, rest sourced from reference TRBV9 and TRBJ2-1, is DSGVTQTPKHLITATGQRVTLRCSPRSGDLSVYWYQQSLDQGLQFLIQYYNGEERAKGNILERFSAQQFPDLHSELNLSSLELGDSALYFCATSIGDRSYNEQFFGPGTRLTVL.

A few counts support this clonotype. The chain combines TRBV7-2 with TRBJ2-2; D is perhaps TRBD1 or TRBD2 (5 bases each). The CDR3 has 16 residues. Per the germline V gene, CDR1 is SGHTA and CDR2 is FQGNSA. Trimming took off 1 base at V and 4 bases at J, with 13 bases between the two ends. CDR3 DNA sequence: TGTGCCAGCAGCTTAGAACCGGGACCAACCACCGGGGAGCTGTTTTTT. This translates into CASSLEPGPTTGELFF.

This rearrangement joins TRBV7-3 to TRBJ2-3; D possibly corresponds to TRBD2 (6 bases). The CDR3 has 15 residues. From germline, CDR1 is SGHTA and CDR2 FQGTGA. V lost 4 bases and J lost 3, with 14 bases in between. The CDR3 spells CASSSEGGNTDTQYF. CDR3 sequence (DNA): TGTGCCAGCAGCTCCGAAGGCGGGAATACAGATACGCAGTATTTT.

This clonotype was seen many times. The chain recombines TRBV24-1 with TRBJ2-1; D ambiguous. Trimming stripped 0 bases from V and 0 bases from J, with 8 bases between. CDR1 is KGHDR and CDR2 is SFDVKD in the germline V gene. The CDR3 has 16 amino acids. This CDR3 is CATSDLSPSSYNEQFF. The CDR3 DNA reads as TGTGCCACCAGTGATTTGAGTCCCAGCTCCTACAATGAGCAGTTCTTC.

The gene calls are TRBV4-1 and TRBJ2-3; 8 nucleotides agree with TRBD1. Germline V gives CDR1 MGHRA, CDR2 YSYEKL. V lost 4 bases, J lost 6 bases, and 6 bases stayed unmatched. The CDR3 contains 14 residues. The CDR3 DNA reads TGCGCCAGCAGCCGAGAGACAGGGGACGATACGCAGTATTTT. As protein: CASSRETGDDTQYF.

The chain links TRBV29-1 to TRBJ2-7, with D tentatively TRBD1 or TRBD2 (5 bases each). Germline V gene sequence: CDR1 SQVTM, CDR2 ANQGSEA. Trimming removed 1 base from V and 0 bases from J, with 7 bases in between. The CDR3 loop spans 13 amino acids. CDR3 region: CSVEAGSSYEQYF. In DNA, the CDR3 is TGCAGCGTTGAAGCAGGGAGCTCCTACGAGCAGTACTTC.

This clonotype showed up just a few times. Compared with germline, one end of the junction differs, possibly owing to a read error. The V gene is TRBV7-7, the J gene TRBJ2-2; maybe TRBD2 (6 bases). This CDR3 has 13 residues. Looked up from germline, CDR1 is SSHAT and CDR2 is FNYEAQ (reference sequence). The CDR3 is CASSLAVAGELFF. CDR3 in DNA: TGTGCTAGCAGCTTAGCGGTAGCCGGGGAGCTGTTTTTT.

This clonotype was recorded at least ten times. V gene TRBV6-2 or TRBV6-3 combines with J gene TRBJ1-3; possibly TRBD1 for D (5 bases). The CDR3 consists of 17 residues. The V gene's germline CDR1 is MNHEY and CDR2 SVGEGT. Between the trimmed V and J ends, which lost 3 bases and 0 bases, there was a span of 15 bases. The CDR3 here is CASSYWDRESSGNTIYF. DNA of the CDR3: TGTGCCAGCAGTTATTGGGACCGCGAAAGCTCTGGAAACACCATATATTTT.

This clonotype was seen many times. This chain connects TRBV15 to TRBJ2-1; D is unresolved. This CDR3 is built from 14 residues. V was shortened by 3 bases and J by 6 bases, with 12 bases between the two germline ends. Germline V gives CDR1 LNHNV, CDR2 YYDKDF (reference sequence). The CDR3 here is CATSREFLGNEQFF. CDR3 nucleotides: TGTGCCACCAGCAGGGAATTCCTAGGCAATGAGCAGTTCTTC.

This clonotype was recorded at least ten times. This chain joins TRBV9 and TRBJ2-1, with 7 bases lining up with TRBD1. The CDR3 is 16 amino acids. From germline, CDR1 is SGDLS and CDR2 YYNGEE. V lost 3 bases and J lost 8; bases outside the gene matches: 14. This CDR3 reads CASSEGKGGPRDEQFF. As DNA, the CDR3 is TGTGCCAGCAGCGAGGGTAAAGGGGGCCCCAGGGATGAGCAGTTCTTC.

This chain connects TRBV14 to TRBJ2-3; 8 bases align to TRBD1. The CDR3 loop spans 14 amino acids. V gave up 3 bases and J gave up 4 bases; unmatched junction bases: 3. CDR1 and CDR2 from the germline V gene are SGHDN and FVKESK. The CDR3 nucleotides read TGTGCCAGCAGCCAGTGGACAGGGCCAGATACGCAGTATTTT. Its protein is CASSQWTGPDTQYF.

This clonotype was found once. V and J are TRBV7-9 and TRBJ1-1, with a possible D match to TRBD1 (5 bases). Germline V gives CDR1 SEHNR, CDR2 FQNEAQ (reference sequence). V dropped 5 bases and J dropped 11 bases, with 15 bases sitting between them. This CDR3 comprises 12 residues. The CDR3 sequence is CASSDGRRGAFF. The CDR3 coding sequence is TGTGCCAGCAGCGATGGTCGAAGGGGCGCTTTCTTT.

This clonotype has a single count. The rearrangement joins TRBV11-2 to TRBJ1-6; 9 positions agree with TRBD1. V gave up 2 bases and J gave up 6 bases; unmatched junction bases: 2. This CDR3 is built from 15 residues. Germline-derived CDR1 and CDR2 are SGHAT and FQNNGV. The CDR3 nucleotides are TGTGCCAGCAGCTTAATGACAGGGGGTAATTCACCCCTCCACTTT. Translating gives CASSLMTGGNSPLHF.